This section outlines one T cell receptor (beta chain) sequence together with its context. TCRdb's copy holds only in-frame clones and misses some; the assay was immunoSEQ multiplex PCR. The sample records roughly 26,000 clones, 85% being singletons. The data were obtained in a study of control samples from healthy donors and cancer patients. The V gene's germline CDR1 is SGHRS and CDR2 YFSETQ. V lost 0 bases, J lost 2 bases, and 5 bases stayed unmatched. The CDR3 has 15 residues. This rearrangement joins TRBV5-1 to TRBJ2-7; 7 bases are shared with TRBD2. Sequenced input: PBMCs. The origin of this receptor is a woman aged 55-70 years with head and neck cancer. The CDR3 here is CASSLGAGRAYEQYF. The CDR3 nucleotides are TGCGCCAGCAGCTTGGGGGCAGGGAGGGCCTACGAGCAGTACTTC. Drawing the rest from reference TRBV5-1 and TRBJ2-7, the complete variable domain is KAGVTQTPRYLIKTRGQQVTLSCSPISGHRSVSWYQQTPGQGLQFLFEYFSETQRNKGNFPGRFSGRQFSNSRSEMNVSTLELGDSALYLCASSLGAGRAYEQYFGPGTRLTVT.